A single sample is the source of the 30 T cell receptor beta chains below, sequenced in a study of blood T cell repertoires in COVID-19. Assay: immunoSEQ multiplex PCR; the TCRdb copy retains only in-frame clones and omits some. The data hold 180,000 or so clones, with about 79% observed a single time. The material sequenced was PBMCs or T cells enriched from blood (not recorded which). The receptors were gathered from a man aged 50-59 years who had recovered from COVID-19.

The V call is TRBV5-1, the J call TRBJ1-1, with 8 bases identical to TRBD1. The CDR3 loop spans 16 amino acids. After removal of 1 base from V and 0 bases from J, the junction contained 5 bases not matched to a gene. Germline assignment: CDR1 SGHRS and CDR2 YFSETQ. The CDR3 sequence is CASSLQQGAVNTEAFF. Here the CDR3 DNA reads TGCGCCAGCAGCTTGCAGCAGGGGGCGGTGAACACTGAAGCTTTCTTT. Using reference TRBV5-1 and TRBJ1-1 for the parts outside the CDR3, the full variable domain is KAGVTQTPRYLIKTRGQQVTLSCSPISGHRSVSWYQQTPGQGLQFLFEYFSETQRNKGNFPGRFSGRQFSNSRSEMNVSTLELGDSALYLCASSLQQGAVNTEAFFGQGTRLTVV.

This clone was detected only a few times. The chain employs TRBV27 and TRBJ1-5; no clear D gene. The germline CDR1 and CDR2 sequences are MNHEY and SMNVEV (reference sequence). This CDR3 is built from 14 residues. The germline V and J ends were trimmed by 3 bases and 0 bases, with 6 bases remaining between them. CDR3 in amino acids: CASSFQNSNQPQHF. The CDR3 region has the DNA TGTGCCAGCAGTTTTCAGAATAGCAATCAGCCCCAGCATTTT.

The chain combines TRBV19 with TRBJ2-2, with TRBD1 as a possible D gene (5 bases). The CDR3 is made up of 15 amino acids. Germline values: CDR1 LNHDA, CDR2 SQIVND (reference sequence). V was trimmed by 1 base and J by 4 bases, leaving 10 bases between them. CDR3: CASSIVGRATGELFF. The CDR3 bases are TGTGCCAGTAGTATAGTAGGCAGGGCCACCGGGGAGCTGTTTTTT.

CDR3 in DNA: TGTGCCAGCAGCGTAGGGCAGATGAACACTGAAGCTTTCTTT. Its translation is CASSVGQMNTEAFF. This chain connects TRBV9 to TRBJ1-1; D remains ambiguous. Looked up from germline, CDR1 is SGDLS and CDR2 is YYNGEE. This CDR3 has 14 amino acids. V was cut by 0 bases and J by 0 bases, with 6 bases left in between.

Comment on this clone: A read error may produce the germline difference seen at one junction end. The chain recombines TRBV5-1 with TRBJ2-2; 8 positions match TRBD1. Germline V gene sequence: CDR1 SGHRS, CDR2 YFSETQ. The length of the CDR3 is 15 residues. In DNA form, the CDR3 reads TGCGCCAGCAGCTTGAGGACAGGGAACTCCGGGGAGCTGTTTTTT. It codes for CASSLRTGNSGELFF.

The chain has TRBV5-4 and TRBJ2-3, with TRBD2 matching over 8 bases. CDR1 and CDR2 (germline): SGHNT, YYREEE (reference sequence). The ends lost 2 bases at V and 2 bases at J; junction bases unmatched: 7. This CDR3 comprises 16 residues. This chain's CDR3 is CASSFGTSGYTDTQYF. In DNA form, the CDR3 reads TGTGCCAGCAGCTTTGGAACTAGCGGTTACACAGATACGCAGTATTTT.

The table lists this clone with a few counts. The chain uses TRBV28 and TRBJ1-2; no clear D. Trimming stripped 3 bases from V and 2 bases from J, with 7 bases between. This CDR3 spans 13 amino acids. Germline lookup yields CDR1 MDHEN and CDR2 SYDVKM. The CDR3 sequence: CASSLAVNYGYTF. CDR3 coding DNA: TGTGCCAGCAGTTTGGCGGTAAACTATGGCTACACCTTC.

This rearrangement joins TRBV30 to TRBJ2-7; D is unresolved. The CDR3 totals 12 residues. Per germline, CDR1 GTSNPN and CDR2 SVGIG (reference sequence). Deletions cut 6 bases from V and 3 bases from J, with 12 bases between. The CDR3 DNA follows: TGTGCCTGTTCGACAAGCCGCTACGAGCAGTACTTC. Translating gives CACSTSRYEQYF.

For the CDR3, the DNA is TGCGCCAGCAGCTTGGCGGGACAGGGGTTCCACGAGCAGTACTTC. This gives the protein CASSLAGQGFHEQYF. The chain uses TRBV5-1 and TRBJ2-7, with 10 positions matching TRBD1. J was trimmed by 5 bases and V by 0 bases; bases with no gene match: 5. The length of the CDR3 is 15 residues. Germline loops: CDR1 SGHRS, CDR2 YFSETQ.

The V call is TRBV2, the J call TRBJ1-2; unclear D gene. Trimming shortened V by 3 bases and J by 4 bases, and 9 bases separated the two germline ends. The CDR3 runs 13 residues. CDR1 is SNHLY and CDR2 is FYNNEI in the germline V gene. The CDR3 region is CASSEGPTYGYTF. CDR3 sequence (DNA): TGTGCCAGCAGTGAGGGCCCAACCTATGGCTACACCTTC. Based on the CDR3 plus reference TRBV2 and TRBJ1-2, the full variable domain is EPEVTQTPSHQVTQMGQEVILRCVPISNHLYFYWYRQILGQKVEFLVSFYNNEISEKSEIFDDQFSVERPDGSNFTLKIRSTKLEDSAMYFCASSEGPTYGYTFGSGTRLTVV.

The gene calls are TRBV19 and TRBJ2-3; 7 bases are shared with TRBD1. This CDR3 is built from 14 residues. The germline CDR1 and CDR2 sequences are LNHDA and SQIVND (reference sequence). Germline trimming cut 6 bases from V and 2 bases from J; bases unmatched to any gene: 5. The CDR3 sequence: CASSRQGNTDTQYF. The CDR3 DNA is TGTGCCAGTAGCAGACAGGGTAACACAGATACGCAGTATTTT.

This chain links TRBV30 with TRBJ2-3; D is unclear. V was clipped by 2 bases and J by 6 bases, with 9 bases between them. Per the germline V gene, CDR1 is GTSNPN and CDR2 is SVGIG (reference sequence). CDR3 size: 12 residues. The CDR3 nucleotides are TGTGCCTGGAGTTCAATCCCCGATACGCAGTATTTT. It translates to CAWSSIPDTQYF.

V gene TRBV4-1 combines with J gene TRBJ1-1; possible D gene TRBD1, 5 bases. V lost 3 bases and J 6 bases, leaving 17 bases between the germline ends. The germline CDR1 and CDR2 sequences are MGHRA and YSYEKL. The CDR3 is 15 amino acids. CDR3 sequence: CASSQLMGGRAEAFF. In DNA, the CDR3 is TGCGCCAGCAGCCAGCTGATGGGGGGTCGGGCTGAAGCTTTCTTT.

The rearrangement links TRBV18 to TRBJ2-1; 9 bases are a match to TRBD1. From germline, CDR1 is KGHSH and CDR2 LQKENI. CDR3 length equals 15 residues. After removal of 0 bases from V and 5 bases from J, the junction contained 2 bases not matched to a gene. DNA of the CDR3: TGTGCCAGCTCACCACCGACAGGGGGACACAATGAGCAGTTCTTC. The encoded protein is CASSPPTGGHNEQFF.

In this sample, this clone turned up once. The chain employs TRBV3-1 (or the pseudogene TRBV3-2) and TRBJ1-2, with 8 bases lining up with TRBD1. Germline V gene lookup returns CDR1 LGHDT and CDR2 YNNKEL (reference sequence). CDR3 length: 15 residues. Unmatched junction bases numbered 7, after V lost 4 bases and J lost 3 bases. The CDR3 coding sequence is TGTGCCAGCAGCCGTACAGGGGGGACGGACTATGGCTACACCTTC. As protein: CASSRTGGTDYGYTF.

The chain combines TRBV5-1 with TRBJ1-3, with D hard to call. Per the germline V gene, CDR1 is SGHRS and CDR2 is YFSETQ. The CDR3 contains 15 residues. V lost 5 bases to trimming and J lost 0 bases, with 12 bases between them. The CDR3 nucleotides read TGCGCCAGCAGTTTACCGGAGTCCTCTGGAAACACCATATATTTT. This sequence encodes CASSLPESSGNTIYF.

The chain uses TRBV18 and TRBJ1-2, with 10 nucleotides matching TRBD1. CDR1 and CDR2 from the germline V gene are KGHSH and LQKENI. The CDR3 loop spans 17 amino acids. V dropped 10 bases and J dropped 5; count of bases not matched to a gene: 19. The CDR3 is CATKNRQGAGVRYGYTF. The DNA of the CDR3 is TGTGCCACCAAGAATAGACAGGGGGCAGGTGTTCGGTATGGCTACACCTTC.

In DNA, the CDR3 is TGTGCCAGCAGACCCAGGACAGGGGGCGGCAATCAGCCCCAGCATTTT. As protein: CASRPRTGGGNQPQHF. The chain has TRBV27 and TRBJ1-5; 11 bases align to TRBD1. This CDR3 has 16 amino acids. Germline V gene sequence: CDR1 MNHEY, CDR2 SMNVEV (reference sequence). Losses at the gene ends were 6 bases for V and 2 bases for J; bases not matched to a gene: 6.

The chain employs TRBV29-1 and TRBJ2-5; 8 nucleotides match TRBD2. CDR3 length equals 11 residues. CDR1 and CDR2 from the germline V gene are SQVTM and ANQGSEA. The J segment lost 10 bases and the V segment lost 4 bases, leaving 5 bases of the junction unmatched. The CDR3: CSVVERGYQYF. In DNA, the CDR3 is TGCAGCGTTGTCGAGCGGGGGTACCAGTACTTC.

Written as DNA, the CDR3 is TGTGCCAGCAGCTTAGTGGAGATAGCGGGGATGAACGAGCAGTACTTC. The encoded protein is CASSLVEIAGMNEQYF. This chain joins TRBV7-9 and TRBJ2-7; 8 bases line up with TRBD2. Germline V CDR1 and CDR2: SEHNR, FQNEAQ (reference sequence). The CDR3 loop spans 16 amino acids. Trimming removed 1 base from V and 5 bases from J; junction bases left unmatched: 10.

The chain has TRBV4-1 and TRBJ1-4; no clear D gene. This CDR3 is built from 15 residues. Trimming left V 2 bases short and J 3 bases short, with 10 bases between. Germline loops: CDR1 MGHRA, CDR2 YSYEKL. This CDR3 reads CASSQQEQPNEKLFF. The CDR3 nucleotides are TGCGCCAGCAGCCAACAGGAACAGCCTAATGAAAAACTGTTTTTT.

The chain links TRBV27 to TRBJ1-2; no reliable D call. This CDR3 spans 13 amino acids. V lost 2 bases to trimming and J lost 4 bases, with 8 bases between them. Germline V lookup: CDR1 MNHEY, CDR2 SMNVEV (reference sequence). This CDR3 reads CASSLAGGYGYTF. In DNA, the CDR3 is TGTGCCAGCAGTTTAGCGGGCGGCTATGGCTACACCTTC.

V is TRBV6-5 and J is TRBJ1-5, with 9 bases identical to TRBD1. Germline loops: CDR1 MNHEY, CDR2 SVGAGI. The junction had 6 bases not matched to a gene; V was cut back by 6 bases and J by 3 bases. CDR3 size: 15 residues. In DNA form, the CDR3 reads TGTGCCAGCAGCCCGGACAGGGGAGACAATCAGCCCCAGCATTTT. This sequence encodes CASSPDRGDNQPQHF.

The chain has TRBV6-5 and TRBJ1-5; no clear D gene. The CDR3 loop spans 14 amino acids. Trimming removed 6 bases from V and 6 bases from J, with 15 bases in between. Germline V lookup: CDR1 MNHEY, CDR2 SVGAGI. Written as DNA, the CDR3 is TGTGCCAGCAGCGGGATGACCGGCAGTCAGCCCCAGCATTTT. It encodes CASSGMTGSQPQHF.

The chain employs TRBV2 and TRBJ2-2, with 12 nucleotides matching TRBD1. Germline values: CDR1 SNHLY, CDR2 FYNNEI. V was clipped by 4 bases and J by 4 bases; unmatched bases: 4. The CDR3 has 16 residues. The DNA of the CDR3 is TGTGCCAGCAGTGGGGACAGGGGGCTGGGCACCGGGGAGCTGTTTTTT. Encoded protein: CASSGDRGLGTGELFF.

The chain uses TRBV5-1 and TRBJ2-2; 8 positions match TRBD1. J lost 7 bases, V lost 0 bases, and 11 bases had no gene match. The CDR3 loop spans 17 amino acids. CDR1 and CDR2 (germline): SGHRS, YFSETQ. The CDR3, as DNA: TGCGCCAGCAGCTTGGCCAGAACAGGGGGACCCGGCGGGGAGCTGTTTTTT. Translated, it gives CASSLARTGGPGGELFF.

The CDR3 DNA is TGTGCCACCAGTGATCAGGACAGGGGCGGGGGTGATTCACCCCTCCACTTT. Encoded protein: CATSDQDRGGGDSPLHF. The chain employs TRBV24-1 and TRBJ1-6; 9 nucleotides agree with TRBD1. The CDR3 is made up of 17 amino acids. CDR1 is KGHDR and CDR2 is SFDVKD in the germline V gene. The junction had 10 bases not matched to a gene; V was cut back by 3 bases and J by 8 bases.

The V and J genes are TRBV13 and TRBJ2-5; 10 bases match TRBD2. This CDR3 is 17 amino acids long. From germline, CDR1 is PRHDT and CDR2 FYEKMQ (reference sequence). V trimming: 1 base; J trimming: 3 bases; junction bases outside the gene matches: 8. CDR3 DNA: TGTGCCAGCAGCTTAGCTTCCCTAGCGGGGGCTAAAGAGACCCAGTACTTC. Its protein is CASSLASLAGAKETQYF.

This sequence joins TRBV14 and TRBJ1-2; D is unclear. The germline V gene encodes CDR1 SGHDN and CDR2 FVKESK. The V and J ends lost 4 bases and 5 bases respectively, with 20 bases between them. The CDR3 totals 16 residues. CDR3 nucleotides: TGTGCCAGCAGCCTCGGAGTTGGTCCGCGGTCTTATGGCTACACCTTC. This sequence encodes CASSLGVGPRSYGYTF. Full variable domain (missing parts from reference TRBV14 and TRBJ1-2): EAGVTQFPSHSVIEKGQTVTLRCDPISGHDNLYWYRRVMGKEIKFLLHFVKESKQDESGMPNNRFLAERTGGTYSTLKVQPAELEDSGVYFCASSLGVGPRSYGYTFGSGTRLTVV.

The chain carries TRBV5-1 and TRBJ2-5; 7 bases are shared with TRBD2. V lost 2 bases, J lost 2 bases, and 6 bases stayed unmatched. The length of the CDR3 is 15 residues. The germline V gene has CDR1 SGHRS and CDR2 YFSETQ. The CDR3: CASSFGLAEQETQYF. CDR3 DNA sequence: TGCGCCAGCAGCTTCGGTCTAGCGGAGCAAGAGACCCAGTACTTC. Supplemented by reference TRBV5-1 and TRBJ2-5, the full variable domain reads KAGVTQTPRYLIKTRGQQVTLSCSPISGHRSVSWYQQTPGQGLQFLFEYFSETQRNKGNFPGRFSGRQFSNSRSEMNVSTLELGDSALYLCASSFGLAEQETQYFGPGTRLLVL.